Given below is one TCR beta chain in context. Some clones are missing from TCRdb's copy, which holds only in-frame ones; the method was immunoSEQ multiplex PCR. The sample holds about 220,000 clones, just over 85% seen once. This specimen belongs to a study of blood T cell repertoires in COVID-19. Study summary: COVID-19 samples collected from the United States, Italy and Spain covered acute and convalescent phases.

This CDR3 has 14 amino acids. CDR1 and CDR2 from the germline V gene are KGHDR and SFDVKD. Trimming stripped 5 bases from V and 2 bases from J, with 11 bases between. J is TRBJ1-2 and V is TRBV24-1; D remains unclear. What was sequenced was PBMCs or T cells enriched from blood (not recorded which). The clonotype was recovered from a woman aged 40 to 50 with acute COVID-19. This CDR3 is CATSVAGLNYGYTF. CDR3 DNA sequence: TGTGCCACCAGTGTGGCAGGCTTAAACTATGGCTACACCTTC.